The entry below gives a single TCR beta chain sequence along with its context. The data stem from a study of T cell changes during pregnancy in multiple sclerosis. Trimming removed 8 bases at V and 4 bases at J, with 12 bases between. Germline assignment: CDR1 MNHEY and CDR2 SVGAGI. The CDR3 totals 13 residues. Profiling relied on immunoSEQ multiplex PCR, and the TCRdb table lists in-frame clones only, not all of them. Counted here are more than 55,000 clones, about 92% occurring once; the ten biggest clones make up approximately 6.1%. This chain connects TRBV6-5 to TRBJ1-3; D perhaps matches TRBD1 (5 bases). The TCR originated in a female donor in good health, enrolled as a control in a pregnancy study. The starting material was peripheral blood, obtained in the third trimester of pregnancy. As DNA, the CDR3 is TGTGCCAGCCACCCAGGGATCGGAAACACCATATATTTT. Its translation is CASHPGIGNTIYF.